The clone carrying this T cell receptor (beta chain) showed up many times. What it binds is unknown. This CDR3 is 15 amino acids long. The V end lost 3 bases, the J end lost 0 bases, and 14 bases lay between the germline ends. CDR1 and CDR2 from the germline V gene are DFQATT and SNEGSKA (reference sequence). By quantitative 5'-RACE with molecular barcodes, the TCR beta libraries were made. TCRdb called the 5' RACE reads again in MiXCR, with one record for every CDR3 protein. The table shows about 130,000 distinct CDR3 sequences, with roughly 15% occurring only once. The entry originates in a study of CD8 T cells in ankylosing spondylitis. Study-level findings and limits: Several of the motif variants were reported before in synovial fluid and blood from reactive arthritis. Reportedly, disease-linked clones are significantly enriched in ankylosing spondylitis patients' matched synovial fluid.

This sequence joins TRBV20-1 and TRBJ2-5, with D possibly TRBD1 on 6 matching bases. This sequence originates from a female donor with ankylosing spondylitis or in good health (not recorded which). The sample taken for sequencing was blood, either unsorted or a sorted T cell fraction (not recorded which). CDR3 nucleotide sequence: TGCAGTGCTAGGGCCGGGACACGAAACCAAGAGACCCAGTACTTC. Translation gives CSARAGTRNQETQYF.